This T cell receptor beta chain is drawn from a study of CD8+CD57+ T cells in acquired aplastic anemia. Profiling that covered TCR beta VDJ and CDR3 relied on genomic DNA as its template. TCRdb called the reads again in MiXCR, with one record for every CDR3 protein. The data show about 180,000 distinct CDR3 sequences, less than 55% seen once. This clonotype was seen more than once but under ten times. The CDR3 consists of 15 residues. V gave up 6 bases and J gave up 10 bases, with 19 bases separating them. Germline V gene lookup returns CDR1 MNHNS and CDR2 SASEGT. The rearrangement uses TRBV6-1 and TRBJ1-6, with a possible D match to TRBD1 (5 bases). The receptor was derived from a human donor in good health. What was sequenced was sorted CD4+, CD8+, or CD8+CD57+ T cells (not recorded which) from PBMCs. CDR3 loop: CASSRSGAAGSPLHF. The DNA of the CDR3 is TGTGCCAGCAGCCGAAGCGGGGCGGCAGGGTCACCCCTCCACTTT.